A single sample is the source of the 6 T cell receptor beta chains below, sequenced in a study of T-cell memory formation after mild COVID-19. Using its own MiXCR run on the 5' RACE reads, TCRdb lists one record per CDR3 protein. The sample shows 400,000 to 550,000 distinct CDR3 sequences, roughly 25% of them seen only once. The sequenced sample was PBMCs or a T cell subset sorted from them (not recorded which). These TCRs come from an adult woman who had mild COVID-19 (a few samples of this study predate the infection). Cell type and time point are not known.

V is TRBV4-3 and J is TRBJ2-7; the D gene is possibly TRBD1 (5 bases). Germline V gene data show CDR1 as LGHNA and CDR2 as YSLEER. The CDR3 extends over 15 amino acids. Trimming cost V 1 base and J 3 bases, with 13 bases left between them. This CDR3 is CASSQAQGALYEQYF. The CDR3, as DNA: TGCGCCAGCAGCCAAGCTCAGGGTGCCCTCTACGAGCAGTACTTC.

The genes are TRBV25-1 and TRBJ1-2; 7 nucleotides align to TRBD1. The trim removed 2 bases at V and 0 bases at J, leaving 0 bases unmatched. This CDR3 is built from 14 residues. The germline CDR1 and CDR2 sequences are MGHDK and SYGVNS. CDR3 sequence (DNA): TGTGCCAGCAGTGAAGGGACAGCTAACTATGGCTACACCTTC. It is translated as CASSEGTANYGYTF.

This clonotype appeared a few times. The V call is TRBV20-1, the J call TRBJ2-7; D possibly corresponds to TRBD1 (5 bases). CDR1 is DFQATT and CDR2 is SNEGSKA in the germline V gene (reference sequence). This CDR3 region has 14 residues. Trimming pared 4 bases from V and 0 bases from J, leaving 13 bases between. The CDR3 nucleotides read TGCAGTGCTAATAGGGGCTGGGGCTCCTACGAGCAGTACTTC. Its translation is CSANRGWGSYEQYF.

This clonotype was counted only a few times. V gene TRBV5-1 combines with J gene TRBJ2-7; 8 nucleotides match TRBD1. CDR1 is SGHRS and CDR2 is YFSETQ in the germline V gene. This CDR3 has 14 amino acids. Trimming took 2 bases from V and 5 from J; bases not matched to a gene: 6. As DNA, the CDR3 is TGCGCCAGCAGCTTCGCAGGGGGCTCTAACGAGCAGTACTTC. This translates into CASSFAGGSNEQYF.

This clonotype was seen more than once but under ten times. The V call is TRBV6-5, the J call TRBJ1-2; tentative D call: TRBD1 (6 bases). V was clipped by 0 bases and J by 4 bases, with 15 bases between them. There are 16 residues in the CDR3. Germline-derived CDR1 and CDR2 are MNHEY and SVGAGI. CDR3 DNA: TGTGCCAGCAGTTACTCGATGCGGGGGCTCGCCTATGGCTACACCTTC. Amino acid sequence: CASSYSMRGLAYGYTF.

This sequence joins TRBV12-3 or TRBV12-4 and TRBJ2-1; D perhaps matches TRBD2 (6 bases). V was clipped by 5 bases and J by 4 bases, with 18 bases between them. This CDR3 contains 16 residues. This chain's CDR3 is CASSPRRGQDYNEQFF. CDR3 DNA: TGTGCCAGCAGTCCCCGGCGGGGTCAGGATTACAATGAGCAGTTCTTC.